This TCR beta chain stems from a study of shared clonotypes between healthy human individuals. Sequenced by immunoSEQ multiplex PCR; TCRdb stores in-frame clones only, minus some. This repertoire shows a few million clones, 85% to 95% found once; its top ten account for about 0.41%. Germline CDR1 is KGHSH and CDR2 is LQKENI. V lost 6 bases to trimming and J lost 8 bases; unmatched junction nucleotides: 8. This CDR3 region has 14 residues. This clone has just one count. The receptor was derived from a man aged 18 to 35 in good health. Some clones in this sample may be carry-over from other donors' samples. The sequencing sample was made of naive CD4+ T cells from PBMCs. Subset described: CD45RA+ positively selected. The chain links TRBV18 to TRBJ2-2, with 8 bases fitting TRBD1. The CDR3 nucleotides are TGTGCCAGCTCGCTCGGGACAGGAGTAGGGGAGCTGTTTTTT. Translation: CASSLGTGVGELFF.